The TCR beta chain under discussion was sequenced for a study of T-cell reconstitution after alpha-beta-depleted transplantation in children. Overall study findings and caveats: T-cell numbers and diversity one year post-transplant derived largely from freshly generated T cells. In patients about two months after transplant, alpha-beta T cells reportedly arose from several hundred expanded graft clones. Certain patients had high TCRbeta diversity at day 60, and it came from recipient T cells and thymic progenitors that survived.

This clonotype was observed a few times. Its target is unknown. Unique molecular identifiers tagged the TCRbeta library. TCRdb itself ran the PCR reads through MiXCR, one entry per CDR3 protein. Seen here are about 510,000 distinct CDR3 sequences, 10% to 12% observed once, and the top ten hold 11% to 15%. Here the sequenced sample was PBMCs, mostly from graft donor cells, taken 180 days after TCRalphabeta/CD19-depleted stem cell transplant. The origin of this receptor is a female patient aged 2-15 years who had a stem cell transplant for aplastic anemia, so the T cells may come from the graft donor.

CDR3 sequence (DNA): TGCAGTGCTAGACACCGGAAGCGGGAGTCGGGAAACATTCAGTACTTC. Its translation: CSARHRKRESGNIQYF. The chain employs TRBV20-1 and TRBJ2-4, with TRBD2 matching over 8 bases. J gave up 6 bases and V 2 bases, and 12 bases lay outside the gene matches. Germline assignment: CDR1 DFQATT and CDR2 SNEGSKA (reference sequence). The CDR3 loop spans 16 amino acids.